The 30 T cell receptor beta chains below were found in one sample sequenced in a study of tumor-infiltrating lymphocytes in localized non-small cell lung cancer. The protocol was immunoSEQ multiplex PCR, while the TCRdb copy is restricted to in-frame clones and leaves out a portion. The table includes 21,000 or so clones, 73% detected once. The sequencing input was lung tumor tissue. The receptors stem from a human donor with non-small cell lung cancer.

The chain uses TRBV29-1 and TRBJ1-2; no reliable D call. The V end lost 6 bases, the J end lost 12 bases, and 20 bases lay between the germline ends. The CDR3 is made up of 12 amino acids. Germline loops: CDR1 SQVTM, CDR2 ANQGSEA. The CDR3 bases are TGCAGCGTCACGGTTACGTCCGGTGCGGACACCTTC. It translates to CSVTVTSGADTF.

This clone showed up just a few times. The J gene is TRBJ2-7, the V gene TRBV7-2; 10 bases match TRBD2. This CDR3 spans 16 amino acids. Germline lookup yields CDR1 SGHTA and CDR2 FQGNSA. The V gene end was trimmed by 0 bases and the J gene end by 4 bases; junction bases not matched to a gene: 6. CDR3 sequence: CASSLAGVAGGYEQYF. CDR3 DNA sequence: TGTGCCAGCAGCTTAGCGGGGGTAGCGGGGGGATACGAGCAGTACTTC.

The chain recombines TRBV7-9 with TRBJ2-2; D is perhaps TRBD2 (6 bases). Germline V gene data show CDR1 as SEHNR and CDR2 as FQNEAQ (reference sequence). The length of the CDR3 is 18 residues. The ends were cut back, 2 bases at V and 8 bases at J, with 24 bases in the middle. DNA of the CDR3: TGTGCCAGCAGCTTAATAAATCTTGGCGGGGCCCCGAAGGGGGAGCTGTTTTTT. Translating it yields CASSLINLGGAPKGELFF.

CDR3 region: CASSRGDSNQPQHF. Here the CDR3 DNA reads TGTGCCAGCAGCCGGGGAGACAGCAATCAGCCCCAGCATTTT. The gene calls are TRBV9 and TRBJ1-5; D ambiguous. CDR3 size: 14 residues. The V end was cut by 4 bases, the J end by 1 base, with 9 bases between. Germline assignment: CDR1 SGDLS and CDR2 YYNGEE.

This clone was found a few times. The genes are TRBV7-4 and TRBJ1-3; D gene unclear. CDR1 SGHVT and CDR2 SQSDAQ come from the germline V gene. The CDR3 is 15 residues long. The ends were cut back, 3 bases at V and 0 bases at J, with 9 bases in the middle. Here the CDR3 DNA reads TGTGCCAGCAGCTTGGGCCGGTTCTCTGGAAACACCATATATTTT. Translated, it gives CASSLGRFSGNTIYF. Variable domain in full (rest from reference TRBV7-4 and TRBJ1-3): GAGVSQSPRYKVAKRGRDVALRCDSISGHVTLYWYRQTLGQGSEVLTYSQSDAQRDKSGRPSGRFSAERPERSVSTLKIQRTEQGDSAVYLCASSLGRFSGNTIYFGEGSWLTVV.

The CDR3, as DNA: TGCGCCAGCAGCCAAGAGGGCCTTTGGGGCTACACCTTC. It is translated as CASSQEGLWGYTF. V usage is TRBV4-1 and J usage is TRBJ1-2; D is undetermined. The CDR3 is 13 amino acids. Germline CDR1 MGHRA, CDR2 YSYEKL. The V gene lost 0 bases and the J gene lost 8 bases, with 10 bases spanning the gap.

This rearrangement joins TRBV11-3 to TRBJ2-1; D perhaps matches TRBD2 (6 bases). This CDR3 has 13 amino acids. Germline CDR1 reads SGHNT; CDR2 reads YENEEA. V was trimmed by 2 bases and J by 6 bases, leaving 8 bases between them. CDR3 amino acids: CASSLPTSNEQFF. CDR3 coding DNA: TGTGCCAGCAGCTTACCGACTAGCAATGAGCAGTTCTTC.

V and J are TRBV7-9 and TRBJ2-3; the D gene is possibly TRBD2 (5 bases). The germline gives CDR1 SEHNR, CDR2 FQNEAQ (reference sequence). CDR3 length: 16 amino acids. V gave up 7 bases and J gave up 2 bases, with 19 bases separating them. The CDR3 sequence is CASILWSGSPTDTQYF. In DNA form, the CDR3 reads TGTGCCAGCATTCTTTGGAGCGGTTCCCCCACAGATACGCAGTATTTT.

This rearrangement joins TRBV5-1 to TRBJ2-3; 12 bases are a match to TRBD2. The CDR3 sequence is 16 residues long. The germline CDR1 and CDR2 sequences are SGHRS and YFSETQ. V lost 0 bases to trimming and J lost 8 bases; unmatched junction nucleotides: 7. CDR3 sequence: CASSLEPSGGAGTQYF. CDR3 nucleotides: TGCGCCAGCAGCTTGGAGCCTAGCGGGGGGGCCGGTACGCAGTATTTT.

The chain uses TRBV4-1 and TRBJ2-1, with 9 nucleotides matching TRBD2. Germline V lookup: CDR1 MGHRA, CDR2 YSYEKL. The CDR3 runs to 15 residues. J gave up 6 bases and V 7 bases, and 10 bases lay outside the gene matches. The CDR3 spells CASKLGGGASNEQFF. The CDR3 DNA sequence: TGCGCCAGCAAGCTTGGCGGGGGGGCCAGCAATGAGCAGTTCTTC.

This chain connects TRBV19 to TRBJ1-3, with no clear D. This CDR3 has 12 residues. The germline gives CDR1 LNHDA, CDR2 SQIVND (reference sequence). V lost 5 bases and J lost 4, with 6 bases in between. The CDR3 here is CASSPTGNTIYF. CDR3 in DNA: TGTGCCAGTAGTCCCACCGGAAACACCATATATTTT.

In DNA, the CDR3 is TGTGCCAGCAGTGGGGAGGGCAGGGGTGTTGATGAGCAGTTCTTC. Protein product: CASSGEGRGVDEQFF. The chain carries TRBV7-2 and TRBJ2-1; tentative D call: TRBD2 (7 bases). The CDR3 is made up of 15 amino acids. Germline CDR1 is SGHTA and CDR2 is FQGNSA. Trimming removed 6 bases at V and 8 bases at J, with 20 bases between.

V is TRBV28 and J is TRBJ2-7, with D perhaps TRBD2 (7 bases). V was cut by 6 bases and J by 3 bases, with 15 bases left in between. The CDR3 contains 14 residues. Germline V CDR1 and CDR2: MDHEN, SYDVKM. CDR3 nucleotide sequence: TGTGCCAGCAGCCTACTAGGGGGGGACTACGAGCAGTACTTC. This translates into CASSLLGGDYEQYF.

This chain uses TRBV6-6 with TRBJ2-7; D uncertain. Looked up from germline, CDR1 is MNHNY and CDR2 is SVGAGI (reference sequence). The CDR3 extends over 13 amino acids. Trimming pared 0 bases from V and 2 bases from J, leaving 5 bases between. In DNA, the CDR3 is TGTGCCAGCAGTTACTCTTTTCCCTACGAGCAGTACTTC. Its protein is CASSYSFPYEQYF.

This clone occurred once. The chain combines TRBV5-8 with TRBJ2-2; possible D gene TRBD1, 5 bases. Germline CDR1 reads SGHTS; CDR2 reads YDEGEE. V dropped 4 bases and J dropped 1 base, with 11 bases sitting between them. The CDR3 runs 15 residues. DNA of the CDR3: TGTGCCAGCAGCCCCTTCAGGGAGAACACCGGGGAGCTGTTTTTT. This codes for CASSPFRENTGELFF.

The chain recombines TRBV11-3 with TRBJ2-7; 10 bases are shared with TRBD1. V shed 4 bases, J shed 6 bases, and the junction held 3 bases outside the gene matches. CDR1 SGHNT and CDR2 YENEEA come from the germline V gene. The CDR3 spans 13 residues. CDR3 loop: CASSSGQGGEQYF. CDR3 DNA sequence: TGTGCCAGCAGCTCCGGACAGGGGGGCGAGCAGTACTTC.

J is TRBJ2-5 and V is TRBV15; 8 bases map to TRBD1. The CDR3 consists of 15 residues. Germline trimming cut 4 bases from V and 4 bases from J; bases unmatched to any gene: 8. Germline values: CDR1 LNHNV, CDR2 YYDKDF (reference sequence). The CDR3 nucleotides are TGTGCCACCAGCATCAGGACAGGGAGCTTAGAGACCCAGTACTTC. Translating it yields CATSIRTGSLETQYF.

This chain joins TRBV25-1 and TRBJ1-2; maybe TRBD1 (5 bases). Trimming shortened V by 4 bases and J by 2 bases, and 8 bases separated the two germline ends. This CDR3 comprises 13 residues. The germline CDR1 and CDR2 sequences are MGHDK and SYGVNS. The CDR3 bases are TGTGCCAGCAGTGGACAGTCAAACTATGGCTACACCTTC. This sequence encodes CASSGQSNYGYTF.

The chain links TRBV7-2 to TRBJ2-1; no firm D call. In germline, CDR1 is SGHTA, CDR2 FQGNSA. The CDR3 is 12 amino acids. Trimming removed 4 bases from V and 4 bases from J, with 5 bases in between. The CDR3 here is CASSSLYNEQFF. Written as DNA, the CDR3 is TGTGCCAGCAGCTCCCTGTACAATGAGCAGTTCTTC.

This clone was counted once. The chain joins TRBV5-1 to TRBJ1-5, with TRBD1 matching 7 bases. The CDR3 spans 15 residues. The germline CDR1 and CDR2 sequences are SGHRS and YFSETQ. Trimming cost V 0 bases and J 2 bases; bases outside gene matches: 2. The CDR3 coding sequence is TGCGCCAGCAGCTTGGCAGGACAGGGCAATCAGCCCCAGCATTTT. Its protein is CASSLAGQGNQPQHF.

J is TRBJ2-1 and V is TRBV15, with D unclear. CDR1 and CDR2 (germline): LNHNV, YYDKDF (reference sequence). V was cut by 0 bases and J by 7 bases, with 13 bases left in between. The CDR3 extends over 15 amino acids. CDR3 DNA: TGTGCCACCAGCAGAGATCCCGGGTCTGGGAATGAGCAGTTCTTC. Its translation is CATSRDPGSGNEQFF.

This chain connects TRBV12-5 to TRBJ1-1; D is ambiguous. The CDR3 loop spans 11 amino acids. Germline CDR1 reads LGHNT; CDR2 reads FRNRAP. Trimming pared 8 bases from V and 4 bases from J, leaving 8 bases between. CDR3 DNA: TGTGCTAGTCGGGGTGGCACTGAAGCTTTCTTT. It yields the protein CASRGGTEAFF.

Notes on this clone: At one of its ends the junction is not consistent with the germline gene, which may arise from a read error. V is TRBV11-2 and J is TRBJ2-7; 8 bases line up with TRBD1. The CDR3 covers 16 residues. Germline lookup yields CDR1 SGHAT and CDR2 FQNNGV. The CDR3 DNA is TGCGCCAGCAGCCACTCGGCGACAGGGGAGAGCTACGAGCAGTACTTC. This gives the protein CASSHSATGESYEQYF.

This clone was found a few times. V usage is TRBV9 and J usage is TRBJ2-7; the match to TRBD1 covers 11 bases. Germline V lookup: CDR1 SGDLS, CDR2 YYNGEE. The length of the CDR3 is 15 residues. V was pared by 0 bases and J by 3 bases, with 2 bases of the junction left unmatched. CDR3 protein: CASSVAGTGGYEQYF. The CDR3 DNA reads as TGTGCCAGCAGCGTAGCCGGGACAGGGGGCTACGAGCAGTACTTC.

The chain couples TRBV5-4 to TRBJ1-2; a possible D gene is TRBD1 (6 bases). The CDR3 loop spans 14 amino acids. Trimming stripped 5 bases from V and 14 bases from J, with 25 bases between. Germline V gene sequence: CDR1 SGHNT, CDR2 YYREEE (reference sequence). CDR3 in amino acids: CASRSAGGAGRYTF. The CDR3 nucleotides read TGTGCCAGCAGGTCCGCGGGGGGGGCAGGGCGATATACCTTC.

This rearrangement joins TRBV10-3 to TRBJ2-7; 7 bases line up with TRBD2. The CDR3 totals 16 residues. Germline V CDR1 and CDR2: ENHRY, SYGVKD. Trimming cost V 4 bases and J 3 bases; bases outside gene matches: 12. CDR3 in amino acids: CAISGSTERGLYEQYF. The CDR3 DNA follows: TGTGCCATCAGTGGATCGACAGAGCGGGGCCTCTACGAGCAGTACTTC.

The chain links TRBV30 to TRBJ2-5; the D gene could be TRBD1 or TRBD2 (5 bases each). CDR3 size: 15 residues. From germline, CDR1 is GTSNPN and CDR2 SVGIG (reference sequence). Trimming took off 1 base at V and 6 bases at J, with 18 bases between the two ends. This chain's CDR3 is CAWSGWDQVTQTQYF. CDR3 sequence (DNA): TGTGCCTGGAGTGGATGGGACCAAGTTACCCAGACCCAGTACTTC.

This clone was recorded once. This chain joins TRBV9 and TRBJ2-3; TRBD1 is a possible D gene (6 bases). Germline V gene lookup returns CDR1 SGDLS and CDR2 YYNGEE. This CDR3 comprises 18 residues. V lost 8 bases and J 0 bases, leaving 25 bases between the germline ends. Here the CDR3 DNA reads TGTGCCAGTTCAAAAGGACAGAAAAAACTAACTAGCACAGATACGCAGTATTTT. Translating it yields CASSKGQKKLTSTDTQYF.

The CDR3 coding sequence is TGCAGCGTCGCTGAGCTGGGCTACGAGCAGTACTTC. Translating it yields CSVAELGYEQYF. The chain uses TRBV29-1 and TRBJ2-7, with D unclear. CDR3 length: 12 amino acids. V was clipped by 6 bases and J by 3 bases, with 12 bases between them. Germline V gives CDR1 SQVTM, CDR2 ANQGSEA.

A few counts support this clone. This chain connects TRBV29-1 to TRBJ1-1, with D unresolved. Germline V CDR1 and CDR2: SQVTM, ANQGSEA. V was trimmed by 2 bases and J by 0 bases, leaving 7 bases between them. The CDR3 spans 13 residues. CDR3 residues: CSVEKGLNTEAFF. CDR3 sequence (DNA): TGCAGCGTTGAAAAGGGATTGAACACTGAAGCTTTCTTT. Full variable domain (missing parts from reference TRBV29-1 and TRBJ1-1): SAVISQKPSRDICQRGTSLTIQCQVDSQVTMMFWYRQQPGQSLTLIATANQGSEATYESGFVIDKFPISRPNLTFSTLTVSNMSPEDSSIYLCSVEKGLNTEAFFGQGTRLTVV.